This T cell receptor beta chain was sequenced in a study of beta chain features in type 1 diabetes. There are a few counts of this clone. Of the isolated RNA, all was reverse transcribed, and so the sequenced material was expressed TCRB transcripts. The data were produced by immunoSEQ multiplex PCR, yet TCRdb's version contains in-frame clones alone and is incomplete. The profile covers about 360,000 clones, with approximately 12% appearing a single time and under 0.02% taken by the ten largest. CD4+ cells of the naive, central memory, regulatory and stem cell-like memory types were sorted via CD45RO/CCR7/CD25/CD127/CD95/CD27. The clonotype was recovered from a young man in good health. Sequencing was done on a sample of naive CD4+ T cells from blood.

CDR3 in amino acids: CASSQIRSGGYTF. The DNA of the CDR3 is TGTGCCAGCAGCCAAATCCGGTCAGGCGGCTACACCTTC. This chain connects TRBV11-2 to TRBJ1-2; D not certain. CDR3 size: 13 residues. From germline, CDR1 is SGHAT and CDR2 FQNNGV. The V gene lost 5 bases and the J gene lost 8 bases, with 15 bases spanning the gap.